This T cell receptor (beta chain) is drawn from a study of T-cell memory formation after mild COVID-19. On the study more broadly: Largely donor-specific sequence clusters came from a couple of donors. Regarding the study as a whole: Specificity for SARS-CoV-2 was not confirmed among the second-wave clones peaking on day 37.

This CDR3 contains 14 residues. The V end lost 6 bases, the J end lost 1 base, and 12 bases lay between the germline ends. Germline CDR1 and CDR2: LNHDA and SQIVND (reference sequence). 5'RACE, which relied on constant-segment primers, yielded TCR alpha and TCR beta cDNA libraries carrying sample barcodes and UMIs. TCRdb independently ran MiXCR on the 5' RACE reads; one entry per CDR3 protein. The repertoire includes some 490,000 distinct CDR3 sequences, over 15% of them detected once, and roughly an eighth sits in the top ten. Of note for this clonotype: Its cognate antigen is unknown.

The chain has TRBV19 and TRBJ1-2, with D perhaps TRBD1 (6 bases). Material: PBMCs or a T cell subset sorted from them (not recorded which). The receptor's source is an adult woman who had mild COVID-19 (a few samples of this study predate the infection). Cell type and time point are not known. CDR3 nucleotide sequence: TGTGCCAGTAGAGGGGGGGCCGTTAACTATGGCTACACCTTC. It codes for CASRGGAVNYGYTF. Full variable domain (missing parts from reference TRBV19 and TRBJ1-2): DGGITQSPKYLFRKEGQNVTLSCEQNLNHDAMYWYRQDPGQGLRLIYYSQIVNDFQKGDIAEGYSVSREKKESFPLTVTSAQKNPTAFYLCASRGGAVNYGYTFGSGTRLTVV.